One and the same sample provided the 20 T cell receptor beta chains below, sequenced in a study of T-cell reconstitution after alpha-beta-depleted transplantation in children. Preparation of the TCRbeta library was carried out with unique molecular identifiers. TCRdb called the PCR reads again in MiXCR, with one record for every CDR3 protein. The table lists roughly 200,000 distinct CDR3 sequences, under 9.5% of them singletons. The starting material was PBMCs from the stem cell graft donor, obtained from the stem cell graft. All receptors come from a human donor who donated a stem cell graft to a child with acute lymphoblastic leukemia.

This clonotype was seen repeatedly, ten times or more. This chain connects TRBV7-2 to TRBJ2-5, with 8 bases identical to TRBD2. CDR3 length: 15 amino acids. Germline loops: CDR1 SGHTA, CDR2 FQGNSA. The V segment lost 1 base and the J segment 3 bases; nucleotides outside the gene matches: 4. The CDR3 protein is CASSLVGSGEETQYF. The DNA for the CDR3 is TGTGCCAGCAGCTTAGTTGGTAGCGGGGAAGAGACCCAGTACTTC.

This rearrangement joins TRBV12-3 or TRBV12-4 to TRBJ2-2; D not certain. The CDR3 contains 15 residues. V was clipped by 2 bases and J by 4 bases, with 11 bases between them. The CDR3 DNA reads TGTGCCAGCAGTTTATGGGGTACGGGCACCGGGGAGCTGTTTTTT. Translating it yields CASSLWGTGTGELFF.

This clonotype was detected a few times. This chain joins TRBV12-3 or TRBV12-4 and TRBJ2-7; 10 nucleotides agree with TRBD1. V lost 5 bases, J lost 4 bases, and 5 bases stayed unmatched. The CDR3 covers 14 residues. The CDR3 nucleotides read TGTGCCAGCAGTGGCGGGACAGGGGAGTACGAGCAGTACTTC. Amino acids: CASSGGTGEYEQYF.

This clonotype showed up just a few times. J is TRBJ2-7 and V is TRBV27; tentatively, D is TRBD1 (5 bases). With 2 bases removed from V and 0 bases from J, the gap between germline ends came to 8 bases. Germline V CDR1 and CDR2: MNHEY, SMNVEV (reference sequence). The CDR3 extends over 14 amino acids. In nucleotides, the CDR3 is TGTGCCAGCAGTTTACCAGGGCGCTCCTACGAGCAGTACTTC. As protein: CASSLPGRSYEQYF.

There are many counts of this clonotype. The CDR3 loop reads CSAGGQGDRYGYTF. The DNA of the CDR3 is TGCAGTGCCGGTGGCCAGGGGGATCGCTATGGCTACACCTTC. The gene calls are TRBV20-1 and TRBJ1-2; 7 bases fit TRBD1. Germline CDR1 and CDR2: DFQATT and SNEGSKA (reference sequence). Unmatched junction bases numbered 11, after V lost 6 bases and J lost 4 bases. This CDR3 is built from 14 residues.

The chain uses TRBV11-2 and TRBJ2-1; 7 bases match TRBD1. CDR1 is SGHAT, CDR2 FQNNGV, per germline. This CDR3 has 15 amino acids. V dropped 5 bases and J dropped 7; count of bases not matched to a gene: 11. CDR3 DNA: TGTGCCAGCAGCCTTGCCGGGACAGCCACTAATGAGCAGTTCTTC. Translation: CASSLAGTATNEQFF.

This clonotype was recorded many times. The V call is TRBV4-3, the J call TRBJ2-6; a weak D match, TRBD1 (6 bases). Germline values: CDR1 LGHNA, CDR2 YSLEER. The CDR3 contains 17 residues. V lost 0 bases and J 2 bases, leaving 11 bases between the germline ends. CDR3 nucleotide sequence: TGCGCCAGCAGCCAAGATAGGGGGTTGGCTGGGGCCAACGTCCTGACTTTC. It encodes CASSQDRGLAGANVLTF.

This clonotype has only a few counts. This chain joins TRBV5-1 and TRBJ1-1; perhaps TRBD1 as D (5 bases). CDR1 and CDR2 (germline): SGHRS, YFSETQ. The V gene lost 3 bases and the J gene lost 6 bases, with 18 bases spanning the gap. This CDR3 is built from 15 residues. CDR3 sequence reads: CASSSLVGTGAEAFF. The CDR3, as DNA: TGCGCCAGCAGCTCCCTGGTAGGGACCGGAGCTGAAGCTTTCTTT.

Only a few counts were recorded for this clonotype. The rearrangement links TRBV7-2 to TRBJ1-1; 8 positions agree with TRBD1. The germline V gene encodes CDR1 SGHTA and CDR2 FQGNSA. V dropped 2 bases and J dropped 2; count of bases not matched to a gene: 7. The CDR3 is 16 amino acids. CDR3 nucleotide sequence: TGTGCCAGCAGCTTAAAGACAGGGGCTCGAAACACTGAAGCTTTCTTT. Amino acid sequence: CASSLKTGARNTEAFF.

The V call is TRBV5-4, the J call TRBJ1-2; D not certain. CDR3 size: 12 residues. V lost 4 bases and J lost 6, with 10 bases in between. Germline V gene lookup returns CDR1 SGHNT and CDR2 YYREEE (reference sequence). The CDR3 loop reads CASSDRGDGYTF. The CDR3 region has the DNA TGTGCCAGCAGCGACCGTGGGGATGGCTACACCTTC.

This clonotype was seen only a few times. The V gene is TRBV7-9, the J gene TRBJ2-1; D may correspond to TRBD1 or TRBD2 (5 bases each). The CDR3 is made up of 17 amino acids. Germline V gene data show CDR1 as SEHNR and CDR2 as FQNEAQ (reference sequence). V lost 0 bases to trimming and J lost 2 bases, with 14 bases between them. The CDR3 nucleotides read TGTGCCAGCAGCTTAGCGCTTCAGGGACGACCCTACAATGAGCAGTTCTTC. Translating it yields CASSLALQGRPYNEQFF.

This clonotype was counted ten times or more. V and J are TRBV20-1 and TRBJ1-1, with TRBD1 as a possible D gene (6 bases). The CDR3 contains 14 residues. Germline-derived CDR1 and CDR2 are DFQATT and SNEGSKA (reference sequence). The germline V and J ends were trimmed by 6 bases and 3 bases, with 17 bases remaining between them. CDR3 protein: CSAPADTGYTEAFF. The CDR3 nucleotides read TGCAGTGCCCCCGCGGATACAGGGTACACTGAAGCTTTCTTT.

This clonotype turned up a few times. The rearrangement joins TRBV5-1 to TRBJ2-1; 11 positions agree with TRBD2. Germline loops: CDR1 SGHRS, CDR2 YFSETQ. Unmatched junction bases numbered 10, after V lost 1 base and J lost 4 bases. The CDR3 has 18 amino acids. Written as DNA, the CDR3 is TGCGCCAGCAGCTTGACGGCTTCTAGCGGGGGGCAGTACAATGAGCAGTTCTTC. Its translation is CASSLTASSGGQYNEQFF.

This clonotype was counted many times. This chain connects TRBV20-1 to TRBJ1-1; D perhaps matches TRBD1 (5 bases). The CDR3 has 14 residues. Trimming shortened V by 1 base and J by 5 bases, and 14 bases separated the two germline ends. CDR1 and CDR2 from the germline V gene are DFQATT and SNEGSKA (reference sequence). The CDR3 region is CSARGGRDLTEAFF. The CDR3 coding sequence is TGCAGTGCTAGAGGGGGCAGGGACTTGACTGAAGCTTTCTTT.

V usage is TRBV12-5 and J usage is TRBJ2-5, with 10 bases matching TRBD2. The germline V gene encodes CDR1 LGHNT and CDR2 FRNRAP. The CDR3 sequence is 13 residues long. The CDR3: CAIAGGRQETQYF. For the CDR3, the DNA is TGTGCAATAGCGGGGGGACGACAAGAGACCCAGTACTTC.

This clonotype was seen more than once but under ten times. The CDR3 loop is CASSLEPGPEQYF. As DNA, the CDR3 is TGTGCCAGCAGCTTGGAACCGGGGCCCGAGCAGTACTTC. This chain joins TRBV5-6 and TRBJ2-7; either TRBD1 or TRBD2 may fit D (5 bases each). Germline values: CDR1 SGHDT, CDR2 YYEEEE. The CDR3 loop spans 13 amino acids. V was pared by 0 bases and J by 6 bases, with 10 bases between.

Many counts were recorded for this clonotype. The gene calls are TRBV7-9 and TRBJ1-1, with D possibly TRBD1 on 5 matching bases. Germline lookup yields CDR1 SEHNR and CDR2 FQNEAQ (reference sequence). The V end was cut by 5 bases, the J end by 4 bases, with 14 bases between. The CDR3 spans 14 residues. CDR3 sequence: CASSHRRGGTEAFF. The CDR3 nucleotides read TGTGCCAGCAGCCACCGCCGGGGCGGCACTGAAGCTTTCTTT. The full variable domain, its missing parts supplied by reference TRBV7-9 and TRBJ1-1, is DTGVSQNPRHKITKRGQNVTFRCDPISEHNRLYWYRQTLGQGPEFLTYFQNEAQLEKSRLLSDRFSAERPKGSFSTLEIQRTEQGDSAMYLCASSHRRGGTEAFFGQGTRLTVV.

The chain recombines TRBV27 with TRBJ1-6; the D gene is possibly TRBD1 (6 bases). The CDR3 loop spans 17 amino acids. V lost 4 bases, J lost 7 bases, and 20 bases lay in between. Germline CDR1 MNHEY, CDR2 SMNVEV (reference sequence). This chain's CDR3 is CASSWGPGKTLNSPLHF. DNA for the CDR3: TGTGCCAGCAGTTGGGGGCCAGGGAAGACGCTCAATTCACCCCTCCACTTT.

V is TRBV2 and J is TRBJ1-2; D not certain. The CDR3 contains 12 residues. Germline V CDR1 and CDR2: SNHLY, FYNNEI. V was shortened by 2 bases and J by 8 bases, with 9 bases between the two germline ends. The CDR3 region has the DNA TGTGCCAGCAGTGAATGGATTCGGGGCTACACCTTC. Its translation is CASSEWIRGYTF.

The V and J genes are TRBV6-4 and TRBJ2-3; D is possibly TRBD2 (5 bases). This CDR3 is 16 amino acids long. CDR1 and CDR2 from the germline V gene are MRHNA and SNTAGT. Trimming removed 2 bases from V and 1 base from J, with 13 bases in between. The CDR3, as DNA: TGTGCCAGCAGTGACGGCGCGGAGGCGGGCACAGATACGCAGTATTTT. Translated: CASSDGAEAGTDTQYF.